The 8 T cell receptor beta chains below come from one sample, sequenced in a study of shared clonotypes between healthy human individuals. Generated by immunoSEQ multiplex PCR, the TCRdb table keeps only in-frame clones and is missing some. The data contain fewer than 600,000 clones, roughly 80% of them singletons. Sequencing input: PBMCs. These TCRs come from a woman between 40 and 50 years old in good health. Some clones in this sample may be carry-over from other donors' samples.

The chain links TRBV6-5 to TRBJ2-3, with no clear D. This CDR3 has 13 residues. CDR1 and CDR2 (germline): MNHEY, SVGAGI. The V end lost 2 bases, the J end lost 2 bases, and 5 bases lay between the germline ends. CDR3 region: CASSYPFTDTQYF. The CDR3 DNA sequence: TGTGCCAGCAGTTACCCCTTCACAGATACGCAGTATTTT.

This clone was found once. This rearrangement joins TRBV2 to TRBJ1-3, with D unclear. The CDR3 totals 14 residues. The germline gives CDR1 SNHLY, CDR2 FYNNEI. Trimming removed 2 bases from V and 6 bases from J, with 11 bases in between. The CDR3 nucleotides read TGTGCCAGCAGTGAATACGGCCCTCCAAACACCATATATTTT. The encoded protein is CASSEYGPPNTIYF.

The CDR3 loop reads CASTLSISGNTIYF. CDR3 DNA: TGTGCCAGCACTCTCTCTATCTCTGGAAACACCATATATTTT. The chain carries TRBV6-1 and TRBJ1-3; D not certain. Germline CDR1 reads MNHNS; CDR2 reads SASEGT. Deletions cut 7 bases from V and 0 bases from J, with 10 bases between. The CDR3 loop spans 14 amino acids.

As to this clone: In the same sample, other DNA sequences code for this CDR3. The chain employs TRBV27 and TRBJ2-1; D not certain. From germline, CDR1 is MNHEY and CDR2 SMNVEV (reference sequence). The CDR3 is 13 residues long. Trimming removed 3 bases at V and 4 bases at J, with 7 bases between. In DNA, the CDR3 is TGTGCCAGCAGTTTCGGCCAGTACAATGAGCAGTTCTTC. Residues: CASSFGQYNEQFF.

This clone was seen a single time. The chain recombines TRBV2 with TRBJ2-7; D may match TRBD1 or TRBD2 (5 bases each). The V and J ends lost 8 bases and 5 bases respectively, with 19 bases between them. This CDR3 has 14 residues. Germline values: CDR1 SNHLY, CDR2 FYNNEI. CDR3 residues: CASEGVRKGDEQYF. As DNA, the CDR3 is TGTGCCAGCGAAGGGGTCAGGAAGGGAGACGAGCAGTACTTC.

CDR3 sequence reads: CASSLPGTEAFF. CDR3 DNA sequence: TGTGCCAGCAGTTTACCAGGCACTGAAGCTTTCTTT. V is TRBV28 and J is TRBJ1-1; no definite D call. The V and J ends lost 2 bases and 4 bases respectively, with 5 bases between them. The CDR3 has 12 amino acids. CDR1 is MDHEN, CDR2 SYDVKM, per germline.

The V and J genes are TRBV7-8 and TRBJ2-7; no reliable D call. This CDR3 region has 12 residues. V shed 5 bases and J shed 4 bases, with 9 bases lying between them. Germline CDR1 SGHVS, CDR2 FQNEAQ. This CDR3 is CASSPSGYEQYF. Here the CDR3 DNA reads TGTGCCAGCAGCCCCTCCGGGTACGAGCAGTACTTC. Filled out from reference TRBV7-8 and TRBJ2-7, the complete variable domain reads GAGVSQSPRYKVAKRGQDVALRCDPISGHVSLFWYQQALGQGPEFLTYFQNEAQLDKSGLPSDRFFAERPEGSVSTLKIQRTQQEDSAVYLCASSPSGYEQYFGPGTRLTVT.

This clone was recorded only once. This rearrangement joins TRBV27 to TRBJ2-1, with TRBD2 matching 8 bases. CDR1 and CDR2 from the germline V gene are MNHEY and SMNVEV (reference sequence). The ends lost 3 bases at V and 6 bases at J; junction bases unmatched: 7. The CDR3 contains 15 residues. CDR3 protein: CASSLFGLAVNEQFF. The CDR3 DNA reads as TGTGCCAGCAGTTTGTTTGGACTAGCCGTCAATGAGCAGTTCTTC.